The text below deals with one T cell receptor (beta chain). The antigen remains undetermined. TCRdb's copy holds only in-frame clones and misses some; the assay was immunoSEQ multiplex PCR. In the table there are fewer than 90,000 clones, over 85% of which are singletons. This sample was taken from a study of OX40 agonist ivuxolimab in advanced cancers. Study-level background: The study gave patients intravenous ivuxolimab at 0.01 to 10 mg/kg every 2 weeks.

Study-wide results and caveats: In the 0.1 to 3.0 mg/kg range, CD4+ and CD8+ blood T cells had expanded clonally by week 6.

The CDR3 loop spans 15 amino acids. V shed 4 bases and J 2 bases; nucleotides not matched to a gene: 1. Germline V CDR1 and CDR2: SGHNT, YYREEE (reference sequence). This receptor was taken from an adult with an advanced solid tumor such as melanoma, head and neck, liver or kidney cancer. The rearrangement uses TRBV5-4 and TRBJ2-2, with 11 nucleotides matching TRBD2. Sequencing used CD4+ or CD8+ T cells sorted from blood, obtained in a trial of the OX40 agonist ivuxolimab. The CDR3 DNA sequence: TGTGCCAGCAGCCGACTAGCGGGAAACACCGGGGAGCTGTTTTTT. This encodes CASSRLAGNTGELFF.